Reported below is one T cell receptor (beta chain). The data were taken from a study of PD-1 blockade in mismatch repair-deficient tumors. After removal of 5 bases from V and 0 bases from J, the junction contained 6 bases not matched to a gene. CDR1 is SGHDN and CDR2 is FVKESK in the germline V gene. The CDR3 length is 16 residues. Measured with immunoSEQ multiplex PCR; TCRdb has only the in-frame clones, and not every one. The sample lists fewer than 100,000 clones; about 85% were seen once. The rearrangement joins TRBV14 to TRBJ2-5; TRBD2 matches at 10 bases. The sequence was collected from an adult with mismatch repair-deficient cancer. Sequencing used peripheral blood, obtained 12 weeks after starting pembrolizumab. CDR3 amino acids: CASSDKREGNQETQYF. The CDR3 DNA sequence: TGTGCCAGCAGCGATAAGCGGGAGGGAAACCAAGAGACCCAGTACTTC.